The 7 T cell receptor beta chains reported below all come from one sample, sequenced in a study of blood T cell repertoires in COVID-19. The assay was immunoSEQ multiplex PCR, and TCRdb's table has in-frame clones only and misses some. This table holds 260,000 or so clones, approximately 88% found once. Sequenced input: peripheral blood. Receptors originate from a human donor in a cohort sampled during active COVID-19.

CDR3 in DNA: TGTGCCAGCAGTGACCGGGGGTCCCTAACAGATACGCAGTATTTT. This codes for CASSDRGSLTDTQYF. This chain uses TRBV6-4 with TRBJ2-3, with TRBD2 as a possible D gene (6 bases). The ends were cut back, 2 bases at V and 3 bases at J, with 12 bases in the middle. The CDR3 covers 15 residues. The germline CDR1 and CDR2 sequences are MRHNA and SNTAGT.

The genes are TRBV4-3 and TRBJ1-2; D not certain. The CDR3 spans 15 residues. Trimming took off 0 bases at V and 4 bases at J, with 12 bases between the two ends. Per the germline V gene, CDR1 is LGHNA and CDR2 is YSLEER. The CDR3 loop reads CASSQEVVRLYGYTF. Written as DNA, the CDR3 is TGCGCCAGCAGCCAAGAAGTAGTCAGGCTCTATGGCTACACCTTC.

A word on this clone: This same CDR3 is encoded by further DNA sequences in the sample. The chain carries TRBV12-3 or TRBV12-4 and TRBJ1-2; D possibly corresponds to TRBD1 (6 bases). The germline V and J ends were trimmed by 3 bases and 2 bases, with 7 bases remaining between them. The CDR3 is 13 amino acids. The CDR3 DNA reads TGTGCCAGCAGTTTTCAGGGGAACTATGGCTACACCTTC. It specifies CASSFQGNYGYTF.

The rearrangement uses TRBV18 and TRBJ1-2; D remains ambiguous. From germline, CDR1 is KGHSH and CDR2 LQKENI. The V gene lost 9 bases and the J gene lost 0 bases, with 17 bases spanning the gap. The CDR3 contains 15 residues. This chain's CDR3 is CASRPGYSSNYGYTF. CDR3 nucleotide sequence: TGTGCCAGTCGACCTGGGTACAGCTCTAACTATGGCTACACCTTC.

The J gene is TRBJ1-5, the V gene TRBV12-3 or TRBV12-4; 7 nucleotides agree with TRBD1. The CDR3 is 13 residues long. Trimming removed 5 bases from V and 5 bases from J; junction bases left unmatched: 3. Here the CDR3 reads CASSPGQDQPQHF. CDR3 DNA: TGTGCCAGCAGTCCCGGACAGGATCAGCCCCAGCATTTT.

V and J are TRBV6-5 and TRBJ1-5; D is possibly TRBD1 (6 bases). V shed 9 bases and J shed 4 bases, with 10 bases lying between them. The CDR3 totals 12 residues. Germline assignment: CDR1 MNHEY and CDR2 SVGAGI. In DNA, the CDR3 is TGTGCCAGTCAGGGGTGGAATCAGCCCCAGCATTTT. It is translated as CASQGWNQPQHF.

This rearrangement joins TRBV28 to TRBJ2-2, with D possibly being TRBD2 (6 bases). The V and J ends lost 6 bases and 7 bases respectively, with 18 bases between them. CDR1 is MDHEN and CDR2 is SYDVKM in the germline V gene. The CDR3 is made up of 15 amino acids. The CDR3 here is CASRTWGGESGELFF. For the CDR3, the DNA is TGTGCCAGCAGGACATGGGGCGGGGAGAGCGGGGAGCTGTTTTTT.